This record concerns one T cell receptor (beta chain) sequence. Its antigen is still unknown. The data belong to a study of T cell responses to AZD1222 COVID-19 vaccine. As for the study in general: Analysis merged second doses at about 4 or about 12 weeks. Study-level findings and limits: At 160-218 and 743-854, vaccine-associated CD4 TCRs were dominant, and they spanned spike. Of spike-specific TCRs, nearly half reportedly target regions left unmutated in variants.

Some clones are missing from TCRdb's copy, which holds only in-frame ones; the method was immunoSEQ multiplex PCR. The sample lists roughly 130,000 clones; 85% to 90% were seen once. The CDR3 has 12 amino acids. Trimming stripped 5 bases from V and 6 bases from J, with 9 bases between. The chain recombines TRBV12-3 or TRBV12-4 with TRBJ2-3; TRBD1 or TRBD2 may be the D gene (5 bases each). This receptor was obtained from an adult in good health. Sequencing used peripheral blood, obtained on day 0 of AZD1222 vaccination. The CDR3 reads CASSGDGDTQYF. CDR3 DNA: TGTGCCAGCAGTGGGGACGGCGATACGCAGTATTTT.